Listed below are T cell receptor beta chains from one sample, sequenced in a study of CD4 T cells in relation to SARS-CoV-2 and coronaviruses. Profiling relied on immunoSEQ multiplex PCR, and the TCRdb table lists in-frame clones only, not all of them. The sample shows around 11,000 clones, 87% of them seen only once. The sample taken for sequencing was naive CD4+ T cells from PBMCs. These receptors all stem from an adult with COVID-19. Each CDR3 is given with its conserved first and last residue. D genes are given only for firm matches. Rows may omit the clone size; those that give it use once, few, many or a size class.

NA	TRBV6-5	TRBJ2-6	16	NA	CASSYSAASGANVLTF	TGTGCCAGCAGTTACTCTGCAGCCTCTGGGGCCAACGTCCTGACTTTC
TRBD1	TRBV7-2	TRBJ2-7	15	NA	CASSITGGLYYEQYF	TGTGCCAGCAGCATCACAGGGGGCCTGTACTACGAGCAGTACTTC
NA	TRBV11-3	TRBJ1-3	14	few	CASSTRGGSHTIYF	TGTGCCAGCAGCACCCGGGGGGGGTCTCACACCATATATTTT
NA	TRBV6-5	TRBJ2-2	15	NA	CASTAEDGGTGELFF	TGTGCCAGCACTGCGGAGGATGGGGGCACCGGGGAGCTGTTTTTT
NA	TRBV9	TRBJ2-4	15	NA	CASRRGGPSKNIQYF	TGTGCCAGCAGACGAGGTGGACCTTCCAAAAACATTCAGTACTTC
NA	TRBV10-3	TRBJ2-2	16	NA	CAIRETSLGFPGELFF	TGTGCCATCAGGGAGACTAGTTTGGGGTTCCCCGGGGAGCTGTTTTTT
NA	TRBV7-8	TRBJ2-1	13	once	CASSLQGPDEQFF	TGTGCCAGCAGCTTACAGGGCCCGGATGAGCAGTTCTTC
TRBD1	TRBV19	TRBJ1-5	20	NA	CASSHNDPGQASYSNQPQHF	TGTGCCAGTAGTCACAACGATCCTGGACAGGCCTCCTATAGCAATCAGCCCCAGCATTTT
NA	TRBV30	TRBJ1-2	13	NA	CAWSVEGREGYTF	TGTGCCTGGAGTGTAGAGGGGCGCGAGGGCTACACCTTC
TRBD1	TRBV19	TRBJ1-1	17	once	CANSRGTGPGMNTEAFF	TGTGCCAATAGTAGGGGGACAGGGCCTGGCATGAACACTGAAGCTTTCTTT
TRBD1	TRBV27	TRBJ1-1	15	NA	CASSDRGGLNTEAFF	TGTGCCAGCAGTGACAGGGGAGGACTGAACACTGAAGCTTTCTTT
NA	TRBV5-4	TRBJ1-5	13	NA	CASSLDLGQPQHF	TGTGCCAGCAGCTTGGATCTTGGTCAGCCCCAGCATTTT
NA	TRBV27	TRBJ1-3	15	few	CASSFLPSSGNTIYF	TGTGCCAGCAGTTTTCTCCCTTCTTCTGGAAACACCATATATTTT
NA	TRBV18	TRBJ1-2	15	NA	CASSPPGHPNYGYTF	TGTGCCAGCTCACCACCGGGACACCCTAACTATGGCTACACCTTC
NA	TRBV28	TRBJ2-7	14	NA	CASRRGTAPGEQYF	TGTGCCAGCAGACGAGGTACCGCCCCGGGCGAGCAGTACTTC
TRBD1	TRBV24-1	TRBJ1-1	22	NA	CATSDLPQSRDRGLRSNTEAFF	TGTGCCACCAGTGATTTACCTCAAAGTAGGGACAGAGGCCTACGGTCCAACACTGAAGCTTTCTTT
NA	TRBV7-3	TRBJ2-7	13	NA	CASSPTGTYEQYF	TGTGCCAGCAGCCCGACCGGGACCTACGAGCAGTACTTC
NA	TRBV18	TRBJ1-1	14	few	CASSPNRGNTEAFF	TGTGCCAGCTCACCGAATAGAGGGAACACTGAAGCTTTCTTT
NA	TRBV12-3/TRBV12-4	TRBJ2-7	13	NA	CASRPDRSYEQYF	TGTGCCAGCAGACCCGACAGATCCTACGAGCAGTACTTC
NA	TRBV18	TRBJ2-5	13	NA	CASDTRAGETQYF	TGTGCCAGCGACACCAGGGCAGGAGAGACCCAGTACTTC
NA	TRBV5-6	TRBJ2-5	14	NA	CASSLVLAPETQYF	TGTGCCAGCAGCTTGGTACTAGCCCCAGAGACCCAGTACTTC
NA	TRBV7-6	TRBJ2-1	17	NA	CASSPINPESSYNEQFF	TGTGCCAGCAGTCCAATAAATCCGGAGAGCTCCTACAATGAGCAGTTCTTC
NA	TRBV11-3	TRBJ2-2	15	few	CASSLAGGPTGELFF	TGTGCCAGCAGCTTAGCAGGGGGGCCAACCGGGGAGCTGTTTTTT
TRBD2	TRBV2	TRBJ2-5	16	NA	CASVAQLAGNQETQYF	TGTGCCAGCGTCGCGCAACTAGCGGGTAACCAAGAGACCCAGTACTTC
NA	TRBV9	TRBJ2-3	15	NA	CASSVDGDDTDTQYF	TGTGCCAGCAGCGTCGACGGGGATGACACAGATACGCAGTATTTT
NA	TRBV5-1	TRBJ2-3	13	NA	CASSLGHTDTQYF	TGCGCCAGCAGCTTAGGACACACAGATACGCAGTATTTT